The text below deals with one TCR beta chain. Its antigen is not known. The PCR used 60 Vbeta and 13 Jbeta primers. Measured with immunoSEQ multiplex PCR; TCRdb has only the in-frame clones, and not every one. The sample carries 75,000 to 100,000 clones, about four fifths recorded once. The sample is drawn from a study of cytomegalovirus exposure and HLA in healthy donors. The CDR3 runs 16 residues. The ends lost 4 bases at V and 9 bases at J; junction bases unmatched: 15. Germline V gene data show CDR1 as SGHNT and CDR2 as YYREEE (reference sequence). Study-wide findings and caveats: Association of 16,951 TCR beta sequences with HLA alleles was found at 0.05 false discovery rate in a later analysis. It was in a later analysis that TCR association rates were seen to vary by HLA locus, highest for DRB1 and lowest for HLA-C.

The gene calls are TRBV5-4 and TRBJ2-3, with 9 bases lining up with TRBD1. Sequencing was performed on PBMCs. The receptor was derived from a man aged 25-40 years in good health and CMV-seronegative. This CDR3 reads CASSPLGTGPTGTQYF. DNA of the CDR3: TGTGCCAGCAGCCCCCTCGGGACAGGGCCTACGGGGACGCAGTATTTT.